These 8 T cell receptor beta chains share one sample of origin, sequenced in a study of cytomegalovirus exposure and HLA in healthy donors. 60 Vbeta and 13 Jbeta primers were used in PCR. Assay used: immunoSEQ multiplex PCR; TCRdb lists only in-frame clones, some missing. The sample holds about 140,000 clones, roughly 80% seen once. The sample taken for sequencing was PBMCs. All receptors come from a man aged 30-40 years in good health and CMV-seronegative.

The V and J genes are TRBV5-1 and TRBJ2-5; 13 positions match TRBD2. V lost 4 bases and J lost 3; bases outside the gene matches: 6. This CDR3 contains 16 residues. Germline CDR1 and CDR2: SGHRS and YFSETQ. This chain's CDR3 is CASSRTSGRIEETQYF. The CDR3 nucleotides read TGCGCCAGCAGCCGGACTAGCGGGAGAATTGAAGAGACCCAGTACTTC.

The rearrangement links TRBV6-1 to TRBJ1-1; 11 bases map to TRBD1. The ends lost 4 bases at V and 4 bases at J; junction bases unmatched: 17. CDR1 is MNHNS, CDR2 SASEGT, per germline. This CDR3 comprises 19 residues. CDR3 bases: TGTGCCAGCAGTGTGGCCGGGACAGGGGGTCTTTCTCGGGGCACTGAAGCTTTCTTT. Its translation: CASSVAGTGGLSRGTEAFF.

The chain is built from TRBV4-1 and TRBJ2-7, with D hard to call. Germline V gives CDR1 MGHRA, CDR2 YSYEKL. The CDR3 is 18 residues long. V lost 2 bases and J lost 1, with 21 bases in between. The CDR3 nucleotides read TGCGCCAGCAGCCAACCTTACGAGGTTAGCCGTAATTCCTACGAGCAGTACTTC. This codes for CASSQPYEVSRNSYEQYF.

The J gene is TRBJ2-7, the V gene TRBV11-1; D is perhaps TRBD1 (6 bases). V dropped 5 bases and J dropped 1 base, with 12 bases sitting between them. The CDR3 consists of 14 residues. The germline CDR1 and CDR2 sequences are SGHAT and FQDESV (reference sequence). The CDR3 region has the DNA TGTGCCAGCAGCCAGCCAGGGGCATCCTACGAGCAGTACTTC. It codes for CASSQPGASYEQYF.

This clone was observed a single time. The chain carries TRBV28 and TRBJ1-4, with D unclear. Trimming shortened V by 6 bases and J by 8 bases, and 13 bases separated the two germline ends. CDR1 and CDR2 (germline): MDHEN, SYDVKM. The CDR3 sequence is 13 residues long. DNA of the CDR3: TGTGCCAGCAGCCGAAGCGGGGAGGAAAAACTGTTTTTT. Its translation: CASSRSGEEKLFF.

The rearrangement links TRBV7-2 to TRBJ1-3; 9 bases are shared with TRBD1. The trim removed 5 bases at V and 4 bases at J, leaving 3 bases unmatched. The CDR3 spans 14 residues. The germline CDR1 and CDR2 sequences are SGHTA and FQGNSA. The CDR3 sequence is CASSAGQGGNTIYF. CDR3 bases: TGTGCCAGCAGCGCCGGACAGGGGGGAAACACCATATATTTT.

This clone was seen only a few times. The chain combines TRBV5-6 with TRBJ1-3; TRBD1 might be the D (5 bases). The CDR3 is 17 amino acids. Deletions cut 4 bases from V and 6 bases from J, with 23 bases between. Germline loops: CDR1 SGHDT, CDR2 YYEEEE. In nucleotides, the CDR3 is TGTGCCAGCAGCCCGGATAGGGGCAGGAATTATTTAAACACCATATATTTT. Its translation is CASSPDRGRNYLNTIYF.

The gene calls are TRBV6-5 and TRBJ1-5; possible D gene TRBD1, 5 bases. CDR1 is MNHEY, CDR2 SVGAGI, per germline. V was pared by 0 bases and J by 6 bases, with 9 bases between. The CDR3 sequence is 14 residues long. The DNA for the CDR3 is TGTGCCAGCAGTTACTCTATGGGGGGTCAGCCCCAGCATTTT. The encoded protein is CASSYSMGGQPQHF.